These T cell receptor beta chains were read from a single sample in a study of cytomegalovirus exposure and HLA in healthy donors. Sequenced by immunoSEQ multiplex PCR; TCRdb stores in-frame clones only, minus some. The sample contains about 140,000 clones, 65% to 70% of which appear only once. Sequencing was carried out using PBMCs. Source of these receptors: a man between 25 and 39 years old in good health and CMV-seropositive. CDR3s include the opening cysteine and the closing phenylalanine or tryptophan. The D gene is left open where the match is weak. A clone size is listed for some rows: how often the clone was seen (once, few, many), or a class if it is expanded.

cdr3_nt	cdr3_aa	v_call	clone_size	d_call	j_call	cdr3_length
TGTGCCACCGGGACAGGGGATTGGAATGAGCAGTTCTTC	CATGTGDWNEQFF	TRBV10-3	.	TRBD1	TRBJ2-1	13
TGTGCCAGCAGCGACTCGGCGGGGTTCCAAGAGACCCAGTACTTC	CASSDSAGFQETQYF	TRBV11-2	.	.	TRBJ2-5	15
TGTGCCAGCACCCATAGCGGGAGTGGGTACGAGCAGTACTTC	CASTHSGSGYEQYF	TRBV21-1	.	.	TRBJ2-7	14
TGTGCCAGCAGCTTCCCCAGGACAGGGGGGACCACAGATACGCAGTATTTT	CASSFPRTGGTTDTQYF	TRBV7-6	.	TRBD1	TRBJ2-3	17
TGTGCCAGCAGTGAATCGGCTAGAGTCCACGAGCAGTACTTC	CASSESARVHEQYF	TRBV2	once	.	TRBJ2-7	14
TGTTCCAGCAGCTTAGCTGGCGGAGACTATGGCTACACCTTC	CSSSLAGGDYGYTF	TRBV7-9	.	.	TRBJ1-2	14
TGTGCCAGCAGTGACTCATGGCGGGAGGGATCGGGTACGCAGTATTTT	CASSDSWREGSGTQYF	TRBV6-4	.	TRBD2	TRBJ2-3	16
TGTGCCAGCAGCCCCGGGACTTGGGCTACAGATACGCAGTATTTT	CASSPGTWATDTQYF	TRBV7-7	.	.	TRBJ2-3	15
TGTGCCAGCAGTTTGCGGGGAATTACTGAAGCTTTCTTT	CASSLRGITEAFF	TRBV27	.	.	TRBJ1-1	13
TGTGCCAGCAGCGTAGCAGAGAACACTGAAGCTTTCTTT	CASSVAENTEAFF	TRBV9	.	.	TRBJ1-1	13
TGTGCCAGCAGTTTGTTGGGGACAGATTATGGCTACACCTTC	CASSLLGTDYGYTF	TRBV28	.	TRBD1	TRBJ1-2	14